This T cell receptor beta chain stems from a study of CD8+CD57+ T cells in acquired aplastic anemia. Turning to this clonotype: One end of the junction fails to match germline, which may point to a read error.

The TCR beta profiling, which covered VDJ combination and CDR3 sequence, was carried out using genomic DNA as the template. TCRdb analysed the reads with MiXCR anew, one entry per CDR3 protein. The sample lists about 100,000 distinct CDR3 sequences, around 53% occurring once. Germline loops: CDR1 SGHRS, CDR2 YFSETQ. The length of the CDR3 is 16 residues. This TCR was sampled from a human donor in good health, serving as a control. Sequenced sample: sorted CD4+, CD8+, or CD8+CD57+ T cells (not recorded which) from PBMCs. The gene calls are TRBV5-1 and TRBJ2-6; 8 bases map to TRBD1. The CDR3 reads CASSLDRGAGASVLTF. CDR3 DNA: TGCGCCAGCAGCCTCGACAGGGGAGCTGGGGCCAGCGTCCTGACTTTC.